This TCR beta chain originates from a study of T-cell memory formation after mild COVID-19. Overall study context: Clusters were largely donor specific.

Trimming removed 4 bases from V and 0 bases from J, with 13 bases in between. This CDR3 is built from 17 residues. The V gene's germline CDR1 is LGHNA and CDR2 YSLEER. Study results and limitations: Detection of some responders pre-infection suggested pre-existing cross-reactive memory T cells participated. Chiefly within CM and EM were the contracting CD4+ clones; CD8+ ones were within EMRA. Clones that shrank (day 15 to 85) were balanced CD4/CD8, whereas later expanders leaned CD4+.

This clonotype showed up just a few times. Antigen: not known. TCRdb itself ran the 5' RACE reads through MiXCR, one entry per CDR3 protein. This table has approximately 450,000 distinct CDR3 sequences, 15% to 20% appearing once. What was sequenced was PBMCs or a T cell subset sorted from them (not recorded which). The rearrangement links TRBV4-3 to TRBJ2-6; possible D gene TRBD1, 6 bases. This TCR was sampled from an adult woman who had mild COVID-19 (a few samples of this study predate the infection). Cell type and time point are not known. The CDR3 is CASSRPTGVSGANVLTF. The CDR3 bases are TGCGCCAGCAGCCGCCCGACAGGTGTCTCTGGGGCCAACGTCCTGACTTTC.